This T cell receptor beta chain is drawn from a study of read filtering for tumor transcriptome and immune sequencing. This clonotype was counted only a few times. The V segment lost 6 bases and the J segment 5 bases; nucleotides outside the gene matches: 5. This CDR3 is built from 14 residues. Germline V gene lookup returns CDR1 MNHNY and CDR2 SVGAGI (reference sequence). Molecular barcoded adaptors covering alpha/delta and beta/gamma chains were used on roughly 400 ng RNA. MiXCR was run by TCRdb on the reads, yielding one entry per CDR3 protein. The sample consists of some 130,000 distinct CDR3 sequences, under 15% of them appearing once.

The rearrangement links TRBV6-6 to TRBJ2-5; 11 nucleotides agree with TRBD2. The sequence derives from a donor at least 40 years old with multiple myeloma. The sample comprised a population of CD138-negative cells sorted from bone marrow. The CDR3 reads CASRGTSGEETQYF. CDR3 DNA: TGTGCCAGCAGGGGGACTAGCGGTGAGGAGACCCAGTACTTC.